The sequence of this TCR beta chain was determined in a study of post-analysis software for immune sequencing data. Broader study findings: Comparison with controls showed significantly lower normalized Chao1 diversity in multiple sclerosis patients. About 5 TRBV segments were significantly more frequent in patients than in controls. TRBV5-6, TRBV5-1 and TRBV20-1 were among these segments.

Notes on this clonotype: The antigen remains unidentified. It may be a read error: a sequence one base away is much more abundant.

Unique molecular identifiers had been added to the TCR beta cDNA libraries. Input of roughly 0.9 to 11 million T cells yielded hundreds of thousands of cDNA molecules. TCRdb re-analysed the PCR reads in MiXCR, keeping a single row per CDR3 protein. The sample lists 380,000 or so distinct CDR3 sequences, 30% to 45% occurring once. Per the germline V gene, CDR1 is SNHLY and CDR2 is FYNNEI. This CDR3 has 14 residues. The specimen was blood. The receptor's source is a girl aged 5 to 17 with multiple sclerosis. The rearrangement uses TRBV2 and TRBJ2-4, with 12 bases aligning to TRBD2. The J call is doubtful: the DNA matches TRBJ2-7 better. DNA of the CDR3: TGTGCCAGCAGCCGGACTAGCGGGGACTACGAGCAGTACTTC. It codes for CASSRTSGDYEQYF.